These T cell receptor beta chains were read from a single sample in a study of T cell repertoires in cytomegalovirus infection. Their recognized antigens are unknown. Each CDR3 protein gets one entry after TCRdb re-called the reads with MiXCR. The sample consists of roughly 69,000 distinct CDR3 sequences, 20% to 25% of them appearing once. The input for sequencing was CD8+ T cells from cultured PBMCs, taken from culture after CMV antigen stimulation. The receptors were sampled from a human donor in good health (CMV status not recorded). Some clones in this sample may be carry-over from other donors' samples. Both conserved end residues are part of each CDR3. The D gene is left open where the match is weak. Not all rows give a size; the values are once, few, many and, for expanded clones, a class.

DNA: TGTGCCAGCAGCTCCGGGACGGGCGGCAATGAGCAGTTCTTC; CDR3: CASSSGTGGNEQFF; length: 14; size: few; D: NA; V: TRBV4-2; J: TRBJ2-1
DNA: TGTGCCAGCAGCTCGGACATCTACACAGATACGCAGTATTTT; CDR3: CASSSDIYTDTQYF; length: 14; size: few; D: NA; V: TRBV7-6; J: TRBJ2-3
DNA: TGTGCCAGCAGCTATGGCGGGGAGCTGTTTTTT; CDR3: CASSYGGELFF; length: 11; size: many; D: NA; V: TRBV7-2; J: TRBJ2-2
DNA: TGTGCCAGCAGCTTAGTTGACACCCAAGAGACCCAGTACTTC; CDR3: CASSLVDTQETQYF; length: 14; size: once; D: NA; V: TRBV7-9; J: TRBJ2-5
DNA: TGTGCCAGCAGGGTACATCCGAACACTGAAGCTTTCTTT; CDR3: CASRVHPNTEAFF; length: 13; size: few; D: NA; V: TRBV7-9; J: TRBJ1-1
DNA: TGTGCCAGCAGCTTATCCCCAGGGGGAATCTATGGCTACACCTTC; CDR3: CASSLSPGGIYGYTF; length: 15; size: NA; D: TRBD1; V: TRBV11-3; J: TRBJ1-2
DNA: TGTGCCAGCCGACCCGGCGGGGGGGCGAGGCAGCCCCAGCATTTT; CDR3: CASRPGGGARQPQHF; length: 15; size: many; D: NA; V: TRBV27; J: TRBJ1-5
DNA: TGTGCCAGCAGCCCCCGAGGGGGCAGGGGTGCAACTGAAGCTTTCTTT; CDR3: CASSPRGGRGATEAFF; length: 16; size: NA; D: TRBD1; V: TRBV11-2; J: TRBJ1-1
DNA: TGTGCCAGCAGCCCCGACAGGGCCAATAGCTCCTATAATTCACCCCTCCACTTT; CDR3: CASSPDRANSSYNSPLHF; length: 18; size: NA; D: TRBD1; V: TRBV7-2; J: TRBJ1-6
DNA: TGTGCCAGCAGTTACCGACAGGGTGGTTTAACTGAAGCTTTCTTT; CDR3: CASSYRQGGLTEAFF; length: 15; size: NA; D: TRBD1; V: TRBV6-6; J: TRBJ1-1
DNA: TGTGCCAGCAGTTTAAACAGCATCTCCTACGAGCAGTACTTC; CDR3: CASSLNSISYEQYF; length: 14; size: NA; D: NA; V: TRBV28; J: TRBJ2-7
DNA: TGTGCCAGCAGCTCTGAGGGTCAGCCCCAGCATTTT; CDR3: CASSSEGQPQHF; length: 12; size: few; D: NA; V: TRBV7-9; J: TRBJ1-5
DNA: TGTGCCAGCAGCTTAGGTCCTAACCTCGGGACAGGGGAATACTACGAGCAGTACTTC; CDR3: CASSLGPNLGTGEYYEQYF; length: 19; size: few; D: TRBD1; V: TRBV7-2; J: TRBJ2-7
DNA: TGTGCCAGCAAGGGCGGGGAGCTGTTTTTT; CDR3: CASKGGELFF; length: 10; size: NA; D: NA; V: TRBV7-9; J: TRBJ2-2
DNA: TGTGCCAGCAGTGAGGGACAGGGGATTGGAAATCAGCCCCAGCATTTT; CDR3: CASSEGQGIGNQPQHF; length: 16; size: few; D: TRBD1; V: TRBV2; J: TRBJ1-5
DNA: TGTGCCAGCAGCACTCTACAGGGGAGAACTGAAGCTTTCTTT; CDR3: CASSTLQGRTEAFF; length: 14; size: NA; D: TRBD1; V: TRBV7-9; J: TRBJ1-1
DNA: TGTGCCAGCAGTGGACCCTACAATGAGCAGTTCTTC; CDR3: CASSGPYNEQFF; length: 12; size: few; D: NA; V: TRBV27; J: TRBJ2-1
DNA: TGTGCCAGCAGATCGGGACTCCTTTTCGCTGAAGCTTTCTTT; CDR3: CASRSGLLFAEAFF; length: 14; size: few; D: NA; V: TRBV28; J: TRBJ1-1
DNA: TGTGCCAGCAGCTTAGCTCCCCGGGCAGGTCAGCAAGAGACCCAGTACTTC; CDR3: CASSLAPRAGQQETQYF; length: 17; size: once; D: NA; V: TRBV7-8; J: TRBJ2-5
DNA: TGTGCCAGCAGTTACTCGGGGGGAACTAATGAAAAACTGTTTTTT; CDR3: CASSYSGGTNEKLFF; length: 15; size: NA; D: NA; V: TRBV6-8; J: TRBJ1-4
DNA: TGTGCCAGCAGCTTAGAACACAGGGGAGTGAATCAGCCCCAGCATTTT; CDR3: CASSLEHRGVNQPQHF; length: 16; size: NA; D: TRBD1; V: TRBV7-2; J: TRBJ1-5
DNA: TGTGCCAGCAGTTACGCCAGGCCTTCAAAAGAGCAGTACTTC; CDR3: CASSYARPSKEQYF; length: 14; size: NA; D: NA; V: TRBV6-2/TRBV6-3; J: TRBJ2-7
DNA: TGTGCCAGCAGCTTAGGGGATAGCTCTGGAAACACCATATATTTT; CDR3: CASSLGDSSGNTIYF; length: 15; size: NA; D: NA; V: TRBV7-6; J: TRBJ1-3
DNA: TGTGCCAGCAGCTCCATACAGGGGGGAGGAAACACCATATATTTT; CDR3: CASSSIQGGGNTIYF; length: 15; size: many; D: TRBD1; V: TRBV7-2; J: TRBJ1-3
DNA: TGTGCCAGCAGCTTAGGCCCCAGGGAGGGCTATGGCTACACCTTC; CDR3: CASSLGPREGYGYTF; length: 15; size: few; D: NA; V: TRBV7-9; J: TRBJ1-2
DNA: TGTGCCAGCAGCTTCCCCTCCGGGGCGGCCTACGAGCAGTACTTC; CDR3: CASSFPSGAAYEQYF; length: 15; size: few; D: NA; V: TRBV5-6; J: TRBJ2-7
DNA: TGTGCCAGCAGCTTATATGCGCCGGGGATAGCTGACACCGGGGAGCTGTTTTTT; CDR3: CASSLYAPGIADTGELFF; length: 18; size: NA; D: NA; V: TRBV7-2; J: TRBJ2-2
DNA: TGTGCCAGCAGTTACTCCGGGAGGGAGGACACTGAAGCTTTCTTT; CDR3: CASSYSGREDTEAFF; length: 15; size: NA; D: NA; V: TRBV6-5; J: TRBJ1-1
DNA: TGTGCCAGCACTAAGGGGGCATTCTACGAGCAGTACTTC; CDR3: CASTKGAFYEQYF; length: 13; size: few; D: TRBD1; V: TRBV6-6; J: TRBJ2-7
DNA: TGTGCCAGCAGCCCCCCTAACGAGGAGGGCTACACCTTC; CDR3: CASSPPNEEGYTF; length: 13; size: few; D: NA; V: TRBV6-6; J: TRBJ1-2
DNA: TGTGCCAGCAGTTTTACTCCCGGTCCCACTGAAGCTTTCTTT; CDR3: CASSFTPGPTEAFF; length: 14; size: NA; D: NA; V: TRBV12-3/TRBV12-4; J: TRBJ1-1
DNA: TGTGCCAGCAGTCCGCCGGGGGGGGACTACGAGCAGTACTTC; CDR3: CASSPPGGDYEQYF; length: 14; size: few; D: TRBD2; V: TRBV7-9; J: TRBJ2-7
DNA: TGTGCCAGCAGCCCCCACAGGGTTCATCAGCCCCAGCATTTT; CDR3: CASSPHRVHQPQHF; length: 14; size: NA; D: NA; V: TRBV7-2; J: TRBJ1-5
DNA: TGCGCCAGCAGCCAAGGTGGGATTCGGCCCCAGAACACTGAAGCTTTCTTT; CDR3: CASSQGGIRPQNTEAFF; length: 17; size: few; D: NA; V: TRBV4-1; J: TRBJ1-1
DNA: TGTGCCAGCAGCCAGAGGCGAGTCGGGGGTGAAGCTTTCTTT; CDR3: CASSQRRVGGEAFF; length: 14; size: many; D: NA; V: TRBV7-9; J: TRBJ1-1
DNA: TGTGCCAGCAGCGAGGCCCCCGGGACAGGGGGCGCGAATGAGCAGTTCTTC; CDR3: CASSEAPGTGGANEQFF; length: 17; size: few; D: TRBD1; V: TRBV7-2; J: TRBJ2-1
DNA: TGTGCCAGCAGCTTTGGAGCGTTATTCACAGATACGCAGTATTTT; CDR3: CASSFGALFTDTQYF; length: 15; size: NA; D: NA; V: TRBV7-2; J: TRBJ2-3
DNA: TGTGCCAGCAGTTTAGACAGGGCGAACACTGAAGCTTTCTTT; CDR3: CASSLDRANTEAFF; length: 14; size: NA; D: TRBD1; V: TRBV27; J: TRBJ1-1
DNA: TGTGCCAGCAGAAGCCAAGGCCCCAATCAGCCCCAGCATTTT; CDR3: CASRSQGPNQPQHF; length: 14; size: many; D: NA; V: TRBV6-2/TRBV6-3; J: TRBJ1-5
DNA: TGTGCCAGCAGCATCGGGACTAGCGGGGCGATGGCCAAAAACATTCAGTACTTC; CDR3: CASSIGTSGAMAKNIQYF; length: 18; size: NA; D: TRBD2; V: TRBV7-2; J: TRBJ2-4
DNA: TGCGCCAGCAGCCAAGCTTGGGTAGCGGGAGGCAATGAGCAGTTCTTC; CDR3: CASSQAWVAGGNEQFF; length: 16; size: NA; D: TRBD2; V: TRBV4-3; J: TRBJ2-1
DNA: TGTGCCAGCAGTTTAGTCGGTGAAGCTTTCTTT; CDR3: CASSLVGEAFF; length: 11; size: few; D: NA; V: TRBV12-3/TRBV12-4; J: TRBJ1-1